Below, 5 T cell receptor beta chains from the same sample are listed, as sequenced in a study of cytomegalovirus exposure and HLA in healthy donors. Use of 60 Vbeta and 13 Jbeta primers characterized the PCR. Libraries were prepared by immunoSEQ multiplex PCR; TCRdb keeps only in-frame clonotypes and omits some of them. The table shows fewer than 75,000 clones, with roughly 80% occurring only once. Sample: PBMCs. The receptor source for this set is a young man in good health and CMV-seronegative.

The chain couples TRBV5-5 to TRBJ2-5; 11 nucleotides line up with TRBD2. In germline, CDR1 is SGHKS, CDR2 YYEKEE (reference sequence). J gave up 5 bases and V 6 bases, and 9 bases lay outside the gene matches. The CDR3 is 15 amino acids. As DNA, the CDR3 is TGTGCCAGCAAACCACTAGCGGGAGATTGGGAGACCCAGTACTTC. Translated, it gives CASKPLAGDWETQYF.

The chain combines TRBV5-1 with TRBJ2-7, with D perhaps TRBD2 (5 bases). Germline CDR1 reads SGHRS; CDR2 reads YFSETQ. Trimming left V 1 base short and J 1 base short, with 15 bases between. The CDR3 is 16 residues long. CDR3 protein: CASSLTHDYPSYEQYF. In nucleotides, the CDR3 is TGCGCCAGCAGCTTGACCCACGACTATCCTTCCTACGAGCAGTACTTC.

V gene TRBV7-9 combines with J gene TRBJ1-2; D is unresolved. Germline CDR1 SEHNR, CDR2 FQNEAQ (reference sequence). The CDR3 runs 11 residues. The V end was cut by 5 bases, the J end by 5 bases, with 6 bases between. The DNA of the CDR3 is TGTGCCAGCAGCCCCCTATATGGCTACACCTTC. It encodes CASSPLYGYTF.

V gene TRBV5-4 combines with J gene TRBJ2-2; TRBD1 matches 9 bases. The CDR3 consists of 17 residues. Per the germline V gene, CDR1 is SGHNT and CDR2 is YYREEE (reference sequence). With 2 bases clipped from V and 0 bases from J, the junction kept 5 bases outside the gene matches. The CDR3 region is CASSFGGQGANTGELFF. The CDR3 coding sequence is TGTGCCAGCAGCTTCGGGGGACAGGGCGCGAACACCGGGGAGCTGTTTTTT.

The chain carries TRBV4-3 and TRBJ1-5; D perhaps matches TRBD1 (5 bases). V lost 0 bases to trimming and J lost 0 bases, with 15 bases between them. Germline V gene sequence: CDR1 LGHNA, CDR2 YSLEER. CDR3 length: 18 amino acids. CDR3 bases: TGCGCCAGCAGCCAAGAGGCAGGGATTGTCGGTAGCAATCAGCCCCAGCATTTT. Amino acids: CASSQEAGIVGSNQPQHF.